This TCR beta chain was observed in a study of T cell repertoires in cytomegalovirus infection. Study outcomes and limitations: Summed frequency of shared TCR beta families picked out CMV carriers who also had the relevant HLA.

TCRdb called the reads again in MiXCR, with one record for every CDR3 protein. In the table there are about 400,000 distinct CDR3 sequences, around 18% of which are singletons. This clonotype was observed a few times. Its antigen remains unidentified. Deletions cut 6 bases from V and 2 bases from J, with 13 bases between. The CDR3 is 14 amino acids. The rearrangement uses TRBV12-3 or TRBV12-4 and TRBJ2-5; tentatively, D is TRBD1 (5 bases). Sequenced: PBMCs. This TCR was sampled from a human donor in good health (CMV status not recorded). Some clones in this sample may be carry-over from other donors' samples. This chain's CDR3 is CASRLGQDQETQYF. The CDR3 coding sequence is TGTGCCAGCAGACTCGGACAAGATCAAGAGACCCAGTACTTC.